This T cell receptor (beta chain) was sequenced for a study of blood T cells in healthy people across ages. The amount of total RNA extracted per sample was at least 5.5 micrograms. This CDR3 is 14 amino acids long. The germline gives CDR1 SGDLS, CDR2 YYNGEE. Trimming took off 1 base at V and 7 bases at J, with 11 bases between the two ends. Primed by a sample-barcoded 5' primer and a J-beta primer mix, a second PCR proceeded for 7 to 11 cycles. TCRdb passed the 5' RACE reads through MiXCR, listing each CDR3 protein once. The repertoire holds roughly 500,000 distinct CDR3 sequences, with less than 25% as singletons. This clonotype was seen more than once but under ten times. This same sample was also part of a study on T cells of mothers and their children. That paper notes: The second PCR's M1S primer added sample barcodes and 2-4 random nucleotides.

The TCR sequence derives from a boy younger than 18 in good health. The V call is TRBV9, the J call TRBJ2-2; D remains unclear. The sequenced material came from blood. The CDR3 protein is CASSVTHSYGELFF. The DNA for the CDR3 is TGTGCCAGCAGCGTAACTCATAGCTACGGGGAGCTGTTTTTT.